This T cell receptor beta chain was found in a study of T cell responses to AZD1222 COVID-19 vaccine. A note on this clone: Its antigen remains unknown.

Study-level results: A rise in Spike-specific TCR breadth and depth followed two AZD1222 doses. The sample set comprised mostly white British donors with more females, and clonal diversity was possibly underestimated. With dominance at 160-218 and 743-854, vaccine-associated CD4 TCRs spanned spike. Of spike-specific TCRs, nearly half reportedly target regions left unmutated in variants.

Sequencing was performed with immunoSEQ multiplex PCR; in TCRdb, only in-frame clones are kept and a portion is missing. This sample has approximately 140,000 clones, with about nine tenths found just once. CDR1 and CDR2 from the germline V gene are SGHRS and YFSETQ. This CDR3 comprises 14 residues. Trimming pared 2 bases from V and 0 bases from J, leaving 6 bases between. The rearrangement links TRBV5-1 to TRBJ1-3; D unclear. This receptor was taken from an adult in good health. This specimen consisted of peripheral blood, obtained on day 0 of AZD1222 vaccination. The CDR3 nucleotides read TGCGCCAGCAGCTTTGACCCCTCTGGAAACACCATATATTTT. Amino acid sequence: CASSFDPSGNTIYF.